Presented here are 27 T cell receptor beta chains from one specimen sequenced in a study of shared clonotypes between healthy human individuals. TCRdb's table, derived via immunoSEQ multiplex PCR, lists solely in-frame clones and lacks some. In the table there are about 2.1 million clones, around 93% of which are singletons. Naive CD8 cells lacked CD45RO and underwent positive selection for CCR7, leaving out terminally differentiated effector memory CD45RA+ cells. Sequencing was done on a sample of naive CD8+ T cells from PBMCs. These receptors were taken from a man younger than 30 in good health. Some clones in this sample may be carry-over from other donors' samples.

The chain joins TRBV18 to TRBJ1-2; D gene unclear. Trimming cost V 4 bases and J 4 bases, with 7 bases left between them. Germline V gene data show CDR1 as KGHSH and CDR2 as LQKENI. The CDR3 sequence is 12 residues long. Here the CDR3 DNA reads TGTGCCAGCTCACTTCCCCCCTATGGCTACACCTTC. It encodes CASSLPPYGYTF.

The V call is TRBV10-3, the J call TRBJ1-2, with unresolved D. The germline CDR1 and CDR2 sequences are ENHRY and SYGVKD. The length of the CDR3 is 13 residues. The germline V and J ends were trimmed by 6 bases and 6 bases, with 14 bases remaining between them. The CDR3 protein is CAIREVWNNGYTF. CDR3 DNA sequence: TGTGCCATCAGAGAGGTCTGGAACAATGGCTACACCTTC.

The CDR3 sequence: CASFTGKGAFF. CDR3 coding DNA: TGTGCCAGCTTCACAGGGAAAGGAGCTTTCTTT. The gene calls are TRBV6-5 and TRBJ1-1, with D possibly being TRBD1 (6 bases). The germline V gene encodes CDR1 MNHEY and CDR2 SVGAGI. The CDR3 is made up of 11 amino acids. Trimming shortened V by 8 bases and J by 10 bases, and 14 bases separated the two germline ends.

The chain is built from TRBV9 and TRBJ1-1, with D maybe TRBD1 (6 bases). CDR1 SGDLS and CDR2 YYNGEE come from the germline V gene. The ends were cut back, 3 bases at V and 5 bases at J, with 14 bases in the middle. This CDR3 is 14 amino acids long. CDR3 bases: TGTGCCAGCAGCGGGGGACAATCGGGAACTGAAGCTTTCTTT. Protein sequence: CASSGGQSGTEAFF.

This rearrangement joins TRBV19 to TRBJ1-4; D is perhaps TRBD1 (5 bases). The V gene lost 3 bases and the J gene lost 4 bases, with 12 bases spanning the gap. In germline, CDR1 is LNHDA, CDR2 SQIVND (reference sequence). CDR3 length equals 15 residues. This chain's CDR3 is CASSMEGAFNEKLFF. The CDR3 DNA is TGTGCCAGTAGTATGGAAGGGGCCTTTAATGAAAAACTGTTTTTT.

The chain carries TRBV28 and TRBJ2-5; 9 nucleotides agree with TRBD1. Germline V lookup: CDR1 MDHEN, CDR2 SYDVKM. Trimming at V came to 5 bases and at J to 5 bases, leaving 6 bases not matched to a gene. This CDR3 has 14 amino acids. The CDR3 coding sequence is TGTGCCAGCAGTACAGGGGGCGTGTGGGAGACCCAGTACTTC. The encoded protein is CASSTGGVWETQYF. Combining the CDR3 with reference TRBV28 and TRBJ2-5 gives the whole variable domain DVKVTQSSRYLVKRTGEKVFLECVQDMDHENMFWYRQDPGLGLRLIYFSYDVKMKEKGDIPEGYSVSREKKERFSLILESASTNQTSMYLCASSTGGVWETQYFGPGTRLLVL.

The chain couples TRBV7-2 to TRBJ1-2; D gene ambiguous. Germline-derived CDR1 and CDR2 are SGHTA and FQGNSA. The CDR3 is 14 amino acids. Trimming took off 1 base at V and 6 bases at J, with 12 bases between the two ends. The CDR3 loop is CASSLVLGGHGYTF. The CDR3 bases are TGTGCCAGCAGCTTAGTTTTGGGTGGTCATGGCTACACCTTC.

The chain employs TRBV27 and TRBJ2-7; 11 bases are a match to TRBD1. V shed 5 bases and J 3 bases; nucleotides not matched to a gene: 6. The CDR3 is made up of 15 amino acids. Germline values: CDR1 MNHEY, CDR2 SMNVEV (reference sequence). This chain's CDR3 is CASSPQGQGDYEQYF. CDR3 coding DNA: TGTGCCAGCAGTCCACAGGGACAGGGGGACTACGAGCAGTACTTC.

The rearrangement links TRBV7-6 to TRBJ2-2; TRBD2 aligns across 7 bases. Trimming removed 1 base from V and 7 bases from J; junction bases left unmatched: 3. The CDR3 runs 14 residues. Germline CDR1 reads SGHVS; CDR2 reads FNYEAQ. This CDR3 reads CASSLVGEGGELFF. CDR3 sequence (DNA): TGTGCCAGCAGCTTAGTCGGGGAGGGCGGGGAGCTGTTTTTT.

This chain connects TRBV7-9 to TRBJ2-7, with 9 bases aligning to TRBD1. Germline loops: CDR1 SEHNR, CDR2 FQNEAQ (reference sequence). The CDR3 spans 15 residues. V trimming: 6 bases; J trimming: 6 bases; junction bases outside the gene matches: 12. This CDR3 reads CASSTPGQGSPEQYF. CDR3 coding DNA: TGTGCCAGCAGTACCCCGGGACAGGGAAGTCCCGAGCAGTACTTC. Full variable domain (missing parts from reference TRBV7-9 and TRBJ2-7): DTGVSQNPRHKITKRGQNVTFRCDPISEHNRLYWYRQTLGQGPEFLTYFQNEAQLEKSRLLSDRFSAERPKGSFSTLEIQRTEQGDSAMYLCASSTPGQGSPEQYFGPGTRLTVT.

The chain couples TRBV19 to TRBJ1-1; TRBD1 aligns across 7 bases. J lost 0 bases, V lost 5 bases, and 6 bases had no gene match. CDR1 and CDR2 (germline): LNHDA, SQIVND (reference sequence). This CDR3 is 15 amino acids long. This CDR3 is CASSVTGQLNTEAFF. The CDR3 nucleotides read TGTGCCAGTAGTGTCACGGGACAGCTGAACACTGAAGCTTTCTTT.

The V call is TRBV2, the J call TRBJ2-1; D possibly corresponds to TRBD2 (5 bases). The length of the CDR3 is 15 residues. The V gene's germline CDR1 is SNHLY and CDR2 FYNNEI. The V and J ends lost 4 bases and 0 bases respectively, with 10 bases between them. The CDR3 region is CASSAWESSYNEQFF. As DNA, the CDR3 is TGTGCCAGCAGTGCTTGGGAGAGCTCCTACAATGAGCAGTTCTTC.

This clone appeared a single time. The chain combines TRBV9 with TRBJ2-1; D is perhaps TRBD1 or TRBD2 (5 bases each). Germline V gene lookup returns CDR1 SGDLS and CDR2 YYNGEE. Between the trimmed V and J ends, which lost 4 bases and 8 bases, there was a span of 19 bases. This CDR3 is 15 amino acids long. CDR3 residues: CASSPRDLPRYEQFF. The CDR3 nucleotides are TGTGCCAGCAGCCCCCGGGACCTCCCTAGGTATGAGCAGTTCTTC. The full variable domain, rest sourced from reference TRBV9 and TRBJ2-1, is DSGVTQTPKHLITATGQRVTLRCSPRSGDLSVYWYQQSLDQGLQFLIQYYNGEERAKGNILERFSAQQFPDLHSELNLSSLELGDSALYFCASSPRDLPRYEQFFGPGTRLTVL.

The chain links TRBV9 to TRBJ2-3; 7 positions match TRBD1. Trimming at V came to 4 bases and at J to 0 bases, leaving 5 bases not matched to a gene. CDR1 is SGDLS and CDR2 is YYNGEE in the germline V gene. The CDR3 runs to 15 residues. The DNA for the CDR3 is TGTGCCAGCAGCCTGGGACAGTATAGCACAGATACGCAGTATTTT. Translation: CASSLGQYSTDTQYF.

This chain joins TRBV10-1 and TRBJ2-7, with D possibly being TRBD1 (5 bases). Trimming removed 3 bases at V and 4 bases at J, with 16 bases between. The germline gives CDR1 WNHNN, CDR2 SYGVQD (reference sequence). CDR3 length equals 15 residues. The CDR3 is CASSDSDTNLYEQYF. DNA of the CDR3: TGCGCCAGCAGTGACTCGGACACTAATTTATACGAGCAGTACTTC.

The chain employs TRBV11-2 and TRBJ2-5; D gene ambiguous. V shed 3 bases and J shed 5 bases, with 10 bases lying between them. The CDR3 extends over 13 amino acids. Germline-derived CDR1 and CDR2 are SGHAT and FQNNGV. For the CDR3, the DNA is TGTGCCAGCAGCTTTAGGTATGGGGAGACCCAGTACTTC. This sequence encodes CASSFRYGETQYF.

The rearrangement joins TRBV4-3 to TRBJ2-1; tentative D call: TRBD2 (6 bases). The CDR3 covers 15 residues. Trimming removed 0 bases from V and 4 bases from J, with 10 bases in between. The germline CDR1 and CDR2 sequences are LGHNA and YSLEER. This chain's CDR3 is CASSQDGTQYNEQFF. Here the CDR3 DNA reads TGCGCCAGCAGCCAAGACGGGACTCAATACAATGAGCAGTTCTTC.

CDR3 residues: CAWRNRVLEGYGYTF. The CDR3 coding sequence is TGTGCCTGGAGAAACCGGGTCCTCGAGGGCTATGGCTACACCTTC. This sequence joins TRBV30 and TRBJ1-2; D unresolved. This CDR3 is built from 15 residues. Germline CDR1 and CDR2: GTSNPN and SVGIG (reference sequence). The V and J ends lost 3 bases and 4 bases respectively, with 18 bases between them.

This sequence joins TRBV7-7 and TRBJ2-7; a possible D gene is TRBD1 (6 bases). V dropped 1 base and J dropped 6 bases, with 10 bases sitting between them. The CDR3 consists of 13 residues. Germline CDR1 reads SSHAT; CDR2 reads FNYEAQ (reference sequence). The CDR3 bases are TGTGCCAGCAGCTTAGGCAGGGGTGGCGAGCAGTACTTC. As protein: CASSLGRGGEQYF.

The V gene is TRBV7-9, the J gene TRBJ2-3; 8 bases match TRBD1. The CDR3 contains 16 residues. Per germline, CDR1 SEHNR and CDR2 FQNEAQ (reference sequence). V was clipped by 5 bases and J by 2 bases; unmatched bases: 9. For the CDR3, the DNA is TGTGCCAGCAGCCCTCTGGACAGGGCCTACACAGATACGCAGTATTTT. It is translated as CASSPLDRAYTDTQYF.

This chain connects TRBV7-8 to TRBJ2-1, with 8 bases fitting TRBD2. This CDR3 region has 14 residues. Per germline, CDR1 SGHVS and CDR2 FQNEAQ. Trimming took 3 bases from V and 7 from J; bases not matched to a gene: 5. The CDR3 DNA is TGTGCCAGCAGCTTTAGCGGGAAGGTGAATGAGCAGTTCTTC. The encoded protein is CASSFSGKVNEQFF.

This rearrangement joins TRBV6-5 to TRBJ2-3, with D perhaps matching TRBD2 (5 bases). Germline values: CDR1 MNHEY, CDR2 SVGAGI. The CDR3 runs 13 residues. With 7 bases removed from V and 3 bases from J, the gap between germline ends came to 11 bases. DNA of the CDR3: TGTGCCAGCATTGGGAGAAGGACAGATACGCAGTATTTT. Its translation is CASIGRRTDTQYF.

This clone was observed once. The J gene is TRBJ1-3, the V gene TRBV29-1; D is perhaps TRBD1 (6 bases). Trimming pared 7 bases from V and 1 base from J, leaving 17 bases between. Germline V gene data show CDR1 as SQVTM and CDR2 as ANQGSEA. There are 15 residues in the CDR3. CDR3 DNA sequence: TGCAGCGAAAGGGGGGATTCGCGGTCTGGAAACACCATATATTTT. Amino acids: CSERGDSRSGNTIYF.

The chain links TRBV27 to TRBJ2-7, with 11 bases that match TRBD2. CDR1 is MNHEY, CDR2 SMNVEV, per germline (reference sequence). V was clipped by 4 bases and J by 3 bases; unmatched bases: 20. There are 20 residues in the CDR3. For the CDR3, the DNA is TGTGCCAGCAGTTCCTTCGGGGAAGGTCCCGTAGGGACTAGCGGCTACGAGCAGTACTTC. This gives the protein CASSSFGEGPVGTSGYEQYF.

V usage is TRBV27 and J usage is TRBJ1-5; D might be TRBD1 (5 bases). CDR3 length: 15 residues. Trimming pared 4 bases from V and 5 bases from J, leaving 15 bases between. Germline CDR1 MNHEY, CDR2 SMNVEV (reference sequence). CDR3 protein: CASSWGPYGDQPQHF. In DNA form, the CDR3 reads TGTGCCAGCAGTTGGGGACCCTACGGCGATCAGCCCCAGCATTTT.

The chain uses TRBV6-5 and TRBJ2-7; the D is unclear. The V end was cut by 0 bases, the J end by 2 bases, with 11 bases between. CDR1 and CDR2 from the germline V gene are MNHEY and SVGAGI. The CDR3 is 15 residues long. The CDR3 protein is CASSYSGAPPYEQYF. CDR3 in DNA: TGTGCCAGCAGTTACTCCGGAGCCCCCCCCTACGAGCAGTACTTC.

V gene TRBV7-9 combines with J gene TRBJ1-2; 12 nucleotides line up with TRBD1. The CDR3 covers 16 residues. Germline V CDR1 and CDR2: SEHNR, FQNEAQ (reference sequence). V gave up 4 bases and J gave up 7 bases; unmatched junction bases: 10. CDR3 region: CASSSGTGGASSGYTF. The CDR3 region has the DNA TGTGCCAGCAGCTCCGGGACAGGGGGCGCTTCAAGTGGCTACACCTTC.